Listed below are T cell receptor beta chains from one sample, sequenced in a study of T cells in localized non-small cell lung cancer. Assay: immunoSEQ multiplex PCR; the TCRdb copy retains only in-frame clones and omits some. This table holds 90,000 or so clones, about 87% found once. Specimen: peripheral blood, collected before any cancer treatment. Receptors were obtained from a man between 40 and 70 years old with stage I squamous cell lung carcinoma. The CDR3 runs from the conserved cysteine through the conserved F or W. The D gene is left open where the match is weak. Some rows have no size entry. The others give once, few or many, or a class for an expanded clone.

>.|TRBD1|TRBV28|TRBJ2-1
CASSRSPGQKFF
TGTGCCAGTAGCCGGTCTCCGGGACAGAAGTTCTTC
>.|TRBD2|TRBV19|TRBJ2-4
CASSMQPTGGRAKNIQYF
TGTGCCAGTAGTATGCAACCAACGGGGGGGCGAGCCAAAAACATTCAGTACTTC
>.|.|TRBV28|TRBJ2-3
CASVSLRTDTQYF
TGTGCCAGCGTAAGCTTGCGCACAGATACGCAGTATTTT
>.|TRBD1|TRBV6-1|TRBJ2-1
CASSDPGQGSYNEQFF
TGTGCCAGCAGTGACCCGGGACAGGGCTCCTACAATGAGCAGTTCTTC
>.|TRBD1|TRBV19|TRBJ1-5
CASSIFGTAYNQPQHF
TGTGCCAGTAGTATCTTCGGGACAGCTTACAATCAGCCCCAGCATTTT
>.|TRBD1|TRBV9|TRBJ1-1
CASSGGGPWAEAFF
TGTGCCAGCAGCGGAGGGGGCCCTTGGGCTGAAGCTTTCTTT
>.|TRBD1|TRBV2|TRBJ2-4
CASREDREVGKNIQYF
TGTGCCAGCAGAGAGGACAGGGAGGTGGGCAAAAACATTCAGTACTTC
>.|.|TRBV19|TRBJ1-2
CASIARGDYGYTF
TGTGCCAGTATCGCCAGGGGCGACTATGGCTACACCTTC
>.|.|TRBV28|TRBJ1-5
CASSSSGGFIQQPQHF
TGTGCCAGCAGTTCCTCGGGAGGTTTTATCCAACAGCCCCAGCATTTT
>.|.|TRBV6-6|TRBJ2-6
CASSYGMSSGANVLTF
TGTGCCAGCAGTTACGGTATGAGCTCTGGGGCCAACGTCCTGACTTTC
>.|.|TRBV11-2|TRBJ2-1
CASSPSLVEQFF
TGTGCCAGCAGCCCCTCCCTAGTGGAGCAGTTCTTC
>.|TRBD1|TRBV5-4|TRBJ2-2
CASSRGQGETGELFF
TGTGCCAGCAGCCGCGGACAGGGGGAAACCGGGGAGCTGTTTTTT
>.|.|TRBV6-5|TRBJ1-5
CASTGGGTQPQHF
TGTGCCAGCACTGGGGGAGGGACTCAGCCCCAGCATTTT
>.|TRBD1|TRBV5-1|TRBJ2-3
CASSSDRVGDTQYF
TGCGCCAGCAGCTCGGACAGGGTGGGAGATACGCAGTATTTT
>.|.|TRBV7-2|TRBJ1-1
CASSQKWRNTEAFF
TGTGCCAGCAGCCAAAAGTGGCGGAACACTGAAGCTTTCTTT
>.|TRBD1|TRBV5-4|TRBJ1-2
CASSLGGQVYGYTF
TGTGCCAGCAGCTTAGGAGGACAGGTCTATGGCTACACCTTC
>.|.|TRBV6-6|TRBJ1-2
CASSYTTDVNYGYTF
TGTGCCAGCAGTTACACGACAGACGTGAACTATGGCTACACCTTC
>.|.|TRBV7-9|TRBJ1-1
CASSLDGGGRDTEAFF
TGTGCCAGCAGCTTAGACGGTGGGGGGCGCGACACTGAAGCTTTCTTT
>.|.|TRBV7-9|TRBJ1-5
CASSFSNQPQHF
TGTGCCAGCAGCTTCAGCAATCAGCCCCAGCATTTT
>.|.|TRBV5-1|TRBJ1-1
CASSLRDGPNTEAFF
TGCGCCAGCAGCTTGCGGGACGGGCCGAACACTGAAGCTTTCTTT
>few|.|TRBV5-1|TRBJ1-1
CASSFTGFAEAFF
TGCGCCAGCAGCTTCACAGGGTTCGCTGAAGCTTTCTTT
>.|TRBD1|TRBV19|TRBJ1-2
CASSTPGQGPGGYGYTF
TGTGCCAGTAGTACTCCGGGACAGGGTCCAGGAGGCTATGGCTACACCTTC
>.|.|TRBV11-3|TRBJ2-1
CASSLRPLNEQFF
TGTGCCAGCAGCCTACGACCCCTCAATGAGCAGTTCTTC
>once|TRBD1|TRBV5-1|TRBJ1-2
CASSLGLRTGQGERGYTF
TGCGCCAGCAGCTTGGGCCTCCGAACCGGACAGGGGGAGAGGGGCTACACCTTC
>.|.|TRBV7-2|TRBJ1-4
CASSRDMGAEKLFF
TGTGCCAGCAGCCGGGACATGGGGGCGGAAAAACTGTTTTTT
>.|.|TRBV7-2|TRBJ1-2
CASSRDILNYGYTF
TGTGCCAGCAGCCGGGACATCCTTAACTATGGCTACACCTTC
>.|.|TRBV6-5|TRBJ2-5
CASRETGTLTQYF
TGTGCCAGCAGAGAAACAGGCACCCTCACCCAGTACTTC
>.|TRBD1|TRBV5-4|TRBJ1-1
CASSPGGRDTEAFF
TGTGCCAGCAGCCCAGGGGGGAGAGACACTGAAGCTTTCTTT
>.|TRBD1|TRBV7-9|TRBJ1-5
CASSLGTGSNQPQHF
TGTGCCAGCAGCTTAGGGACAGGTAGCAATCAGCCCCAGCATTTT
>.|.|TRBV18|TRBJ1-3
CASSPSKGDLGNTIYF
TGTGCCAGCTCACCCTCCAAAGGGGACTTGGGAAACACCATATATTTT
>.|.|TRBV2|TRBJ1-2
CASSTPTVRRNYGYTF
TGTGCCAGCAGTACCCCGACAGTTCGCCGAAACTATGGCTACACCTTC
>.|.|TRBV25-1|TRBJ2-7
CASSERLYEQYF
TGTGCCAGCAGTGAAAGACTTTACGAGCAGTACTTC
>.|.|TRBV18|TRBJ2-5
CASSAGEAETQYF
TGTGCCAGCTCAGCAGGGGAGGCGGAGACCCAGTACTTC
>.|TRBD1|TRBV5-1|TRBJ1-2
CASSLDQGGYGYTF
TGCGCCAGCAGCTTGGATCAGGGGGGCTATGGCTACACCTTC
>.|.|TRBV7-9|TRBJ1-5
CASSLTTGGQPQHF
TGTGCCAGCAGCTTAACAACCGGGGGTCAGCCCCAGCATTTT
>.|TRBD2|TRBV28|TRBJ2-2
CASLAGGSNTGELFF
TGTGCCAGCCTAGCGGGGGGTTCGAACACCGGGGAGCTGTTTTTT
>.|TRBD1|TRBV29-1|TRBJ2-7
CSAGQGAAYEQYF
TGCAGCGCCGGACAGGGGGCCGCCTACGAGCAGTACTTC
>.|TRBD1|TRBV11-2|TRBJ2-7
CASSYNRGGEQYF
TGTGCCAGCAGTTACAACAGGGGCGGCGAGCAGTACTTC
>.|TRBD2|TRBV5-1|TRBJ2-5
CASSLAGLPAETQYF
TGCGCCAGCAGCTTGGCGGGACTACCAGCGGAGACCCAGTACTTC
>.|TRBD1|TRBV27|TRBJ1-2
CASSAIRAGGSYGYTF
TGTGCCAGCAGTGCCATCAGGGCAGGGGGTAGCTATGGCTACACCTTC
>.|TRBD1|TRBV5-4|TRBJ2-2
CASSSHRGPGTGELFF
TGTGCCAGCAGCTCCCACAGGGGGCCCGGCACCGGGGAGCTGTTTTTT
>.|.|TRBV4-1|TRBJ2-3
CASSQGLPPDTQYF
TGCGCCAGCAGTCAAGGACTTCCCCCGGATACGCAGTATTTT